The 21 T cell receptor beta chains presented below share a single source sample, sequenced in a study of spatial heterogeneity in lung cancer. The time point here: sample taken at primary tumor resection. TCRdb re-called the 5' RACE reads through MiXCR, storing one row per CDR3 protein. Of 5,500 to 6,500 distinct CDR3 sequences listed, around 12% are singletons. Material: lung tissue, obtained at surgery. All receptors derive from a human donor with early-stage non-small cell lung cancer.

Ten or more counts support this clonotype. A library made for alpha chains picked up this beta chain off target, so its size means little. CDR3 amino acids: CSARDLRSKSSYEQYF. The CDR3 DNA is TGCAGTGCTAGAGATTTGAGGAGTAAGAGCTCCTACGAGCAGTACTTC. The chain uses TRBV20-1 and TRBJ2-7; D is ambiguous. Germline-derived CDR1 and CDR2 are DFQATT and SNEGSKA (reference sequence). The CDR3 runs to 16 residues. The V gene lost 0 bases and the J gene lost 0 bases, with 15 bases spanning the gap.

This clonotype is categorized as medium-sized. This beta chain turned up in a library designed for alpha chains; as an off-target read, its abundance says little. The gene calls are TRBV12-3 or TRBV12-4 and TRBJ2-5, with D perhaps being TRBD1 or TRBD2 (5 bases each). The CDR3 consists of 13 residues. Deletions cut 5 bases from V and 3 bases from J, with 10 bases between. DNA of the CDR3: TGTGCCAGCAGTGCCGGGACCAAAGAGACCCAGTACTTC. Residues: CASSAGTKETQYF.

The table lists this clonotype with many counts. This beta chain turned up in a library designed for alpha chains; as an off-target read, its abundance says little. The chain joins TRBV7-3 to TRBJ2-7; no clear D. The CDR3 extends over 13 amino acids. Germline V gene lookup returns CDR1 SGHTA and CDR2 FQGTGA. Trimming pared 5 bases from V and 0 bases from J, leaving 8 bases between. The CDR3 DNA is TGTGCCAGCAGCCCCAATGACTCCTACGAGCAGTACTTC. Translation gives CASSPNDSYEQYF.

This clonotype appeared many times. For a library built for alpha chains, this beta chain is a stray read; little rests on its size. The V gene is TRBV3-1, the J gene TRBJ2-2, with 11 nucleotides matching TRBD2. There are 20 residues in the CDR3. J lost 1 base, V lost 0 bases, and 10 bases had no gene match. Germline CDR1 LGHDT, CDR2 YNNKEL (reference sequence). This CDR3 is CASSQEVRLAGLMNTGELFF. In DNA form, the CDR3 reads TGTGCCAGCAGCCAAGAAGTGAGACTAGCGGGACTAATGAACACCGGGGAGCTGTTTTTT.

In its sample, this clonotype is medium-sized (0.01 to 0.1%). Found in a library prepared for alpha chains, this beta chain is an off-target read, and its abundance has little meaning. The chain carries TRBV29-1 and TRBJ1-1, with D perhaps TRBD1 (5 bases). CDR3 length equals 12 residues. CDR1 is SQVTM, CDR2 ANQGSEA, per germline. V shed 3 bases and J shed 10 bases, with 15 bases lying between them. The DNA for the CDR3 is TGCAGCGTTGACCGGGTCGGGGGAGGAGCTTTCTTT. Translated: CSVDRVGGGAFF.

Ten or more counts support this clonotype. This beta chain is off target for a library built for alpha chains, so its abundance means little. The chain joins TRBV5-5 to TRBJ2-6; D is unclear. The germline V gene encodes CDR1 SGHKS and CDR2 YYEKEE (reference sequence). The CDR3 is 14 amino acids. V dropped 3 bases and J dropped 2 bases, with 6 bases sitting between them. CDR3 residues: CASSSAPGANVLTF. The DNA for the CDR3 is TGTGCCAGCAGCTCAGCTCCTGGGGCCAACGTCCTGACTTTC.

This clonotype has ten or more counts. This beta chain lies outside the target of a library built for alpha chains; its clone size means little. V usage is TRBV23-1 and J usage is TRBJ2-1; tentatively, D is TRBD2 (6 bases). TRBV23-1 is an open reading frame, and its role is uncertain. CDR3 length: 18 amino acids. Trimming shortened V by 1 base and J by 1 base, and 17 bases separated the two germline ends. The CDR3 sequence is CASSQWDPGRKSYNEQFF. The CDR3 DNA reads TGCGCCAGCAGTCAATGGGATCCAGGGAGGAAGTCCTACAATGAGCAGTTCTTC.

This clonotype was detected ten times or more. Within a library made for alpha chains, this beta chain is off target, and its count is uninformative. The chain uses TRBV4-2 and TRBJ2-5; 7 positions agree with TRBD1. The germline V gene encodes CDR1 LGHNA and CDR2 YNFKEQ. The V gene end was trimmed by 4 bases and the J gene end by 2 bases; junction bases not matched to a gene: 4. This CDR3 region has 14 residues. For the CDR3, the DNA is TGTGCCAGCAGCCGGGACAGCTATCAAGAGACCCAGTACTTC. Its protein product is CASSRDSYQETQYF.

This clonotype rates as medium-sized. This beta chain is an off-target read within a library intended for alpha chains, so its frequency means little. This chain joins TRBV30 and TRBJ2-3; D possibly corresponds to TRBD2 (7 bases). Trimming pared 0 bases from V and 11 bases from J, leaving 18 bases between. The CDR3 loop spans 14 amino acids. Germline V lookup: CDR1 GTSNPN, CDR2 SVGIG (reference sequence). Here the CDR3 reads CAWSVTGGEWLQYF. In DNA form, the CDR3 reads TGTGCCTGGAGTGTAACGGGGGGCGAATGGTTGCAGTATTTT.

There are many counts of this clonotype. Because this beta chain is a stray read in a library intended to capture alpha chains, its abundance should not be given much weight. The J gene is TRBJ1-3, the V gene TRBV12-3 or TRBV12-4; D may be TRBD1 (6 bases). V was cut by 7 bases and J by 0 bases, with 16 bases left in between. The CDR3 contains 16 residues. CDR3 region: CASTKGQFFSGNTIYF. CDR3 coding DNA: TGTGCCAGCACCAAAGGACAGTTCTTCTCTGGAAACACCATATATTTT.

Within the sample, this clonotype is medium-sized. This beta chain slipped into a library made for alpha chains as a stray read, so its size is not meaningful. The chain employs TRBV12-3 or TRBV12-4 and TRBJ1-2; D uncertain. Trimming left V 5 bases short and J 0 bases short, with 7 bases between. The CDR3 sequence is 13 residues long. Here the CDR3 reads CASSLGTNYGYTF. The CDR3 DNA is TGTGCCAGCAGTCTCGGGACTAACTATGGCTACACCTTC.

This clonotype was recorded at least ten times. This beta chain appears as a stray read in a library generated for alpha chains; its size is not informative. The chain has TRBV6-2 or TRBV6-3 and TRBJ1-5; TRBD1 is a possible D gene (5 bases). Trimming cost V 2 bases and J 6 bases, with 14 bases left between them. The germline CDR1 and CDR2 sequences are MNHEY and SVGEGT. The CDR3 consists of 15 residues. CDR3 residues: CASSYGWDVGQPQHF. CDR3 in DNA: TGTGCCAGCAGTTACGGATGGGACGTCGGTCAGCCCCAGCATTTT.

This clonotype was picked up many times. This beta chain is an off-target read within a library intended for alpha chains, so its frequency means little. The chain combines TRBV27 with TRBJ1-5; 8 bases map to TRBD1. J lost 4 bases, V lost 4 bases, and 12 bases had no gene match. CDR1 MNHEY and CDR2 SMNVEV come from the germline V gene (reference sequence). The CDR3 loop spans 17 amino acids. Here the CDR3 DNA reads TGTGCCAGCAGTTCCTTTTGGGGACAGGCGGAAAATCAGCCCCAGCATTTT. Encoded protein: CASSSFWGQAENQPQHF.

For this clonotype: Because this beta chain is a stray read in a library intended to capture alpha chains, its abundance should not be given much weight. The V and J genes are TRBV7-9 and TRBJ2-7; 7 nucleotides line up with TRBD2. Germline V gene lookup returns CDR1 SEHNR and CDR2 FQNEAQ (reference sequence). V was pared by 1 base and J by 6 bases, with 3 bases of the junction left unmatched. The CDR3 is 13 amino acids. CDR3 in amino acids: CASSLGGGAEQYF. CDR3 in DNA: TGTGCCAGCAGCTTAGGGGGAGGGGCCGAGCAGTACTTC.

Points on this clonotype: The library was prepared for alpha chains; this beta chain is a stray read, so its frequency means little. The chain joins TRBV2 to TRBJ2-5, with a tentative D call TRBD1 (5 bases). This CDR3 is 14 amino acids long. The V end was cut by 2 bases, the J end by 3 bases, with 10 bases between. Germline V gene data show CDR1 as SNHLY and CDR2 as FYNNEI. The CDR3 DNA sequence: TGTGCCAGCAGTGAACCTGGGGCCGAAGAGACCCAGTACTTC. Translating it yields CASSEPGAEETQYF.

This clonotype occurred many times. This beta chain is a stray sequence in a library constructed for alpha chains; its clone size is not meaningful. V gene TRBV7-6 combines with J gene TRBJ2-2; 9 bases are shared with TRBD2. The CDR3 has 16 residues. The V and J ends lost 2 bases and 7 bases, in that order; junction bases with no gene match: 8. Germline V lookup: CDR1 SGHVS, CDR2 FNYEAQ. The CDR3 here is CASSLFGGRADGELFF. The CDR3 DNA reads as TGTGCCAGCAGCTTATTTGGCGGGAGGGCCGACGGGGAGCTGTTTTTT.

About this clonotype itself: One end of the junction fails to match germline, which may point to a read error. For a library built for alpha chains, this beta chain is a stray read; little rests on its size. This chain links TRBV5-1 with TRBJ2-3, with no clear D. CDR3 size: 14 residues. Per the germline V gene, CDR1 is SGHRS and CDR2 is YFSETQ. CDR3 nucleotides: TGCGCCAGCAGATTGGAGTATCGAGAAGATACGCAGTATTTT. Translation gives CASRLEYREDTQYF.

This clonotype has ten or more counts. Found in a library prepared for alpha chains, this beta chain is an off-target read, and its abundance has little meaning. The CDR3 DNA sequence: TGTGCCAGTAGTTCTCAAGGGACAGGGTCCCTAGGGTATGGCTACACCTTC. It encodes CASSSQGTGSLGYGYTF. This sequence joins TRBV19 and TRBJ1-2, with 9 bases aligning to TRBD1. This CDR3 is 17 amino acids long. The V and J ends lost 5 bases and 5 bases, in that order; junction bases with no gene match: 15. Germline V gives CDR1 LNHDA, CDR2 SQIVND (reference sequence).

This clonotype is labeled medium-sized. Within a library made for alpha chains, this beta chain is off target, and its count is uninformative. The chain carries TRBV7-3 and TRBJ2-3; D gene unclear. The CDR3 has 14 amino acids. The germline V gene has CDR1 SGHTA and CDR2 FQGTGA. Trimming removed 0 bases at V and 8 bases at J, with 12 bases between. The CDR3 region has the DNA TGTGCCAGCAGCTTAACTAAGGGATCGGGTACGCAGTATTTT. This translates into CASSLTKGSGTQYF.

Worth noting for this clonotype: This beta chain was picked up by a library intended for alpha chains and is off target, so its count carries little meaning. The gene calls are TRBV20-1 and TRBJ2-7; tentative D call: TRBD2 (7 bases). V was clipped by 4 bases and J by 0 bases, with 13 bases between them. This CDR3 comprises 14 residues. In germline, CDR1 is DFQATT, CDR2 SNEGSKA (reference sequence). CDR3 in amino acids: CSAKGGGPSYEQYF. CDR3 nucleotides: TGCAGTGCTAAGGGGGGAGGGCCCTCCTACGAGCAGTACTTC.

Sample share makes this clonotype medium-sized. This beta chain appears as a stray read in a library generated for alpha chains; its size is not informative. The CDR3 is CASSSDRYEQYF. CDR3 coding DNA: TGTGCCAGCAGCTCCGACAGATACGAGCAGTACTTC. The chain uses TRBV11-1 and TRBJ2-7; D perhaps matches TRBD1 (5 bases). From germline, CDR1 is SGHAT and CDR2 FQDESV (reference sequence). CDR3 length equals 12 residues. Trimming removed 4 bases at V and 4 bases at J, with 8 bases between.